This entry lists 25 T cell receptor beta chains sequenced from one sample in a study of T cells after yellow fever vaccination. MiXCR, run by TCRdb on the 5' RACE reads, gives a single entry per CDR3 protein. There are 30,000 to 35,000 distinct CDR3 sequences in the sample; approximately 7% occur only once, and about 20% lies in the top ten. The sequenced sample was PBMCs, either bulk or a sorted T-cell subset (CD4+, CD8+, memory, or dextramer-sorted; not recorded which), obtained on the day of the first yellow fever vaccination. These TCRs come from a man between 18 and 29 years old who received the YFV17D yellow fever vaccine.

This clonotype was seen at least ten times. V usage is TRBV20-1 and J usage is TRBJ1-1; D might be TRBD1 (6 bases). This CDR3 has 13 residues. Germline assignment: CDR1 DFQATT and CDR2 SNEGSKA (reference sequence). With 6 bases removed from V and 5 bases from J, the gap between germline ends came to 16 bases. CDR3 nucleotide sequence: TGCAGTGCCCTTACTCAGGGGTTGACTGAAGCTTTCTTT. It encodes CSALTQGLTEAFF.

This clonotype was seen many times. The chain employs TRBV7-3 and TRBJ2-3; 9 bases line up with TRBD2. The CDR3 runs to 18 residues. Germline CDR1 and CDR2: SGHTA and FQGTGA. V lost 2 bases to trimming and J lost 8 bases; unmatched junction nucleotides: 17. The CDR3 DNA reads TGTGCCAGCAGCTTATATCCCCACACTACTGCGGGGGGGGGTACGCAGTATTTT. Its protein product is CASSLYPHTTAGGGTQYF.

Ten or more counts support this clonotype. The chain combines TRBV25-1 with TRBJ2-3, with 7 positions matching TRBD2. V trimming: 3 bases; J trimming: 10 bases; junction bases outside the gene matches: 10. The CDR3 covers 14 residues. The germline gives CDR1 MGHDK, CDR2 SYGVNS. The CDR3 DNA sequence: TGTGCCAGCAGTGAGGCCCTTTCAGGGAGGGCGCAGTATTTT. Translating it yields CASSEALSGRAQYF.

This clonotype has at least ten counts. The chain links TRBV20-1 to TRBJ2-7; D perhaps matches TRBD2 (6 bases). Looked up from germline, CDR1 is DFQATT and CDR2 is SNEGSKA (reference sequence). The CDR3 has 13 residues. V shed 4 bases and J shed 4 bases, with 14 bases lying between them. The CDR3 DNA follows: TGCAGTGCTACGTCCGGGGGAGGTTACGAGCAGTACGTC. Translating gives CSATSGGGYEQYV.

This clonotype appeared many times. The rearrangement links TRBV27 to TRBJ2-1, with TRBD2 as a possible D gene (6 bases). The CDR3 is 16 residues long. Germline V lookup: CDR1 MNHEY, CDR2 SMNVEV (reference sequence). The germline V and J ends were trimmed by 5 bases and 5 bases, with 19 bases remaining between them. The CDR3 is CASSLLTSPLHNEQFF. In nucleotides, the CDR3 is TGTGCCAGCAGTCTTCTAACTAGCCCCCTACACAATGAGCAGTTCTTC.

The chain has TRBV7-3 and TRBJ2-7; 8 nucleotides align to TRBD1. Germline values: CDR1 SGHTA, CDR2 FQGTGA. V lost 5 bases and J lost 5; bases outside the gene matches: 11. The CDR3 runs to 15 residues. The CDR3 DNA reads TGTGCCAGCAGCCCCGGGGCAGGGGGACAGGACGAGCAGTACTTC. This gives the protein CASSPGAGGQDEQYF.

At least ten counts were recorded for this clonotype. The chain links TRBV14 to TRBJ1-6; D unclear. The CDR3 runs to 12 residues. The germline V gene has CDR1 SGHDN and CDR2 FVKESK. Trimming removed 3 bases from V and 9 bases from J, with 6 bases in between. CDR3 region: CASSHSLSPLHF. CDR3 coding DNA: TGTGCCAGCAGCCATTCCCTTTCACCCCTCCACTTT.

This clonotype is classed as medium-sized. The chain couples TRBV12-3 or TRBV12-4 to TRBJ2-1; D not resolved. Trimming removed 3 bases from V and 5 bases from J, with 17 bases in between. This CDR3 spans 16 amino acids. CDR3 sequence (DNA): TGTGCCAGCAGTTTTCTGGGCGGAGCTTCTCACAATGAGCAGTTCTTC. This sequence encodes CASSFLGGASHNEQFF.

This clonotype has ten or more counts. This chain connects TRBV29-1 to TRBJ2-1; TRBD2 agrees at 14 bases. V lost 7 bases, J lost 1 base, and 6 bases stayed unmatched. Germline loops: CDR1 SQVTM, CDR2 ANQGSEA. The CDR3 runs to 16 residues. CDR3 amino acids: CSAGTSGGHSYNEQFF. The DNA of the CDR3 is TGCAGCGCTGGGACTAGCGGGGGCCATTCCTACAATGAGCAGTTCTTC.

This clonotype was counted many times. The genes are TRBV5-1 and TRBJ2-3, with 7 bases lining up with TRBD1. Trimming removed 4 bases from V and 5 bases from J; junction bases left unmatched: 10. The CDR3 sequence is 15 residues long. Germline CDR1 SGHRS, CDR2 YFSETQ. DNA for the CDR3: TGCGCCAGCAGCCTCGACAGGGTCCCCCAAGATACGCAGTATTTT. The encoded protein is CASSLDRVPQDTQYF. Looking up the rest from reference TRBV5-1 and TRBJ2-3 gives the full variable domain: KAGVTQTPRYLIKTRGQQVTLSCSPISGHRSVSWYQQTPGQGLQFLFEYFSETQRNKGNFPGRFSGRQFSNSRSEMNVSTLELGDSALYLCASSLDRVPQDTQYFGPGTRLTVL.

Many counts were recorded for this clonotype. The chain combines TRBV7-9 with TRBJ2-7; D remains ambiguous. CDR1 is SEHNR and CDR2 is FQNEAQ in the germline V gene (reference sequence). V shed 5 bases and J shed 2 bases, with 7 bases lying between them. CDR3 length: 12 amino acids. The CDR3 protein is CASSLVPYEQYF. DNA of the CDR3: TGTGCCAGCAGCCTGGTACCCTACGAGCAGTACTTC.

This clonotype was detected many times. The genes are TRBV6-4 and TRBJ2-1; 8 bases line up with TRBD2. CDR1 and CDR2 from the germline V gene are MRHNA and SNTAGT. There are 17 residues in the CDR3. V shed 0 bases and J 3 bases; nucleotides not matched to a gene: 7. The CDR3 DNA is TGTGCCAGCAGTGACTCAAGCGGGCGGGGGGACTACAATGAGCAGTTCTTC. This codes for CASSDSSGRGDYNEQFF.

There are many counts of this clonotype. The chain's CDR3 is CASRGLAGNEQFF. In nucleotides, the CDR3 is TGCGCCAGCCGGGGGCTAGCGGGCAATGAGCAGTTCTTC. The V call is TRBV10-2, the J call TRBJ2-1, with 8 bases fitting TRBD2. The CDR3 is 13 amino acids. V lost 8 bases to trimming and J lost 6 bases; unmatched junction nucleotides: 6. From germline, CDR1 is WSHSY and CDR2 SAAADI.

With regard to this clonotype: It may be a read error: a sequence one base away is much more abundant. The conserved final phenylalanine or tryptophan is absent from the CDR3, which likely points to a read error. The V gene is TRBV12-3 or TRBV12-4, the J gene TRBJ1-2; TRBD1 is a possible D gene (5 bases). Trimming cost V 3 bases and J 4 bases, with 12 bases left between them. This CDR3 contains 14 residues. In DNA, the CDR3 is TGTGCCAGCAGTTTCCGGGGCGGCTTCTATGGCTACACCTTA. Translation: CASSFRGGFYGYTL.

This clonotype was seen at least ten times. The chain couples TRBV7-2 to TRBJ1-2; weak D call: TRBD1 (6 bases). This CDR3 comprises 14 residues. The germline gives CDR1 SGHTA, CDR2 FQGNSA. V lost 4 bases and J lost 8, with 17 bases in between. The CDR3 loop reads CASSSGQPGNGYTF. The DNA for the CDR3 is TGTGCCAGCAGCTCGGGACAACCCGGGAACGGCTACACCTTC. The entire variable domain, with the rest obtained from reference TRBV7-2 and TRBJ1-2, is as follows: GAGVSQSPSNKVTEKGKDVELRCDPISGHTALYWYRQSLGQGLEFLIYFQGNSAPDKSGLPSDRFSAERTGGSVSTLTIQRTQQEDSAVYLCASSSGQPGNGYTFGSGTRLTVV.

The chain carries TRBV7-2 and TRBJ1-2; 8 nucleotides agree with TRBD1. The CDR3 sequence is 13 residues long. Germline values: CDR1 SGHTA, CDR2 FQGNSA. The ends lost 4 bases at V and 7 bases at J; junction bases unmatched: 5. CDR3 bases: TGTGCCAGCAGCTGGGGACAGGAAGGTGGCTACACCTTC. The encoded protein is CASSWGQEGGYTF. Complete variable domain (other parts from reference TRBV7-2 and TRBJ1-2): GAGVSQSPSNKVTEKGKDVELRCDPISGHTALYWYRQSLGQGLEFLIYFQGNSAPDKSGLPSDRFSAERTGGSVSTLTIQRTQQEDSAVYLCASSWGQEGGYTFGSGTRLTVV.

This clonotype was detected many times. The rearrangement joins TRBV20-1 to TRBJ1-4, with D possibly being TRBD1 (5 bases). Trimming pared 0 bases from V and 5 bases from J, leaving 16 bases between. Germline V gene sequence: CDR1 DFQATT, CDR2 SNEGSKA (reference sequence). This CDR3 spans 16 amino acids. CDR3 sequence: CSARDRYGASNEKLFF. DNA of the CDR3: TGCAGTGCTAGAGATCGTTACGGGGCCTCGAATGAAAAACTGTTTTTT.

This clonotype came up many times. The chain has TRBV12-3 or TRBV12-4 and TRBJ2-1, with D possibly matching TRBD1 (5 bases). The CDR3 length is 11 residues. V was clipped by 5 bases and J by 15 bases, with 14 bases between them. CDR3 nucleotide sequence: TGTGCCAGCAGTGACCGGGTCCAGGGGTTCTTC. Translated, it gives CASSDRVQGFF.

This clonotype was seen a few times. The rearrangement links TRBV7-2 to TRBJ1-6; D is unclear. V shed 4 bases and J shed 14 bases, with 15 bases lying between them. This CDR3 is 13 amino acids long. Germline V lookup: CDR1 SGHTA, CDR2 FQGNSA. The CDR3 DNA follows: TGTGCCAGCAGCTCCTATCGGGAGGTGTCCCTCCACTTT. Its protein is CASSSYREVSLHF.

There are many counts of this clonotype. This rearrangement joins TRBV7-9 to TRBJ1-6, with D possibly matching TRBD1 (6 bases). CDR3 length equals 15 residues. CDR1 is SEHNR, CDR2 FQNEAQ, per germline (reference sequence). V was clipped by 4 bases and J by 10 bases, with 17 bases between them. As DNA, the CDR3 is TGTGCCAGCAGCTCCCCCACAGGGTTTGAATCACCCCTCCACTTT. This codes for CASSSPTGFESPLHF.

This clonotype was picked up a small number of times. The rearrangement links TRBV7-2 to TRBJ2-3; D remains ambiguous. With 5 bases removed from V and 1 base from J, the gap between germline ends came to 7 bases. This CDR3 region has 13 residues. Germline V gene data show CDR1 as SGHTA and CDR2 as FQGNSA. This CDR3 is CASSPKGTDTQYF. CDR3 nucleotides: TGTGCCAGCAGCCCAAAGGGCACAGATACGCAGTATTTT.

In regard to this clonotype: This clone may be a read error of a much larger clone one base away. V is TRBV2 and J is TRBJ1-4; D remains unclear. Germline values: CDR1 SNHLY, CDR2 FYNNEI. V dropped 1 base and J dropped 7 bases, with 10 bases sitting between them. The CDR3 has 14 residues. CDR3 amino acids: CASSEEIGPEKLFF. CDR3 sequence (DNA): TGTGCCAGCAGTGAAGAGATAGGGCCTGAAAAACTGTTTTTT.

This clonotype occurred many times. V is TRBV7-2 and J is TRBJ2-7; 10 nucleotides match TRBD2. Germline CDR1 is SGHTA and CDR2 is FQGNSA. The CDR3 has 14 residues. The trim removed 5 bases at V and 2 bases at J, leaving 3 bases unmatched. CDR3 coding DNA: TGTGCCAGCAGCCCCCTAGCGGGGGCCTACGAGCAGTACTTC. Protein: CASSPLAGAYEQYF.

The chain employs TRBV4-1 and TRBJ1-5; no definite D call. There are 14 residues in the CDR3. The germline gives CDR1 MGHRA, CDR2 YSYEKL. V was cut by 5 bases and J by 7 bases, with 15 bases left in between. The CDR3: CASSAREGKQPQHF. In DNA, the CDR3 is TGCGCCAGCAGCGCCCGGGAGGGAAAGCAGCCCCAGCATTTT.

The CDR3 sequence: CAWGQGQSNYGYTF. CDR3 nucleotide sequence: TGTGCCTGGGGACAGGGGCAGAGCAATTATGGCTACACCTTC. The J gene is TRBJ1-2, the V gene TRBV30; TRBD1 matches 9 bases. The CDR3 is made up of 14 amino acids. The V gene's germline CDR1 is GTSNPN and CDR2 SVGIG (reference sequence). V was pared by 5 bases and J by 5 bases, with 9 bases of the junction left unmatched. Combining the CDR3 with reference TRBV30 and TRBJ1-2 gives the whole variable domain SQTIHQWPATLVQPVGSPLSLECTVEGTSNPNLYWYRQAAGRGLQLLFYSVGIGQISSEVPQNLSASRPQDRQFILSSKKLLLSDSGFYLCAWGQGQSNYGYTFGSGTRLTVV.